This T cell receptor (beta chain) originates from a study of blood T cell repertoires in COVID-19. Study-wide background: Some COVID-19 samples were acute and others convalescent; all came from the United States, Italy and Spain. T cells, B-cell-depleted T cells, or PBMCs supplied cDNA or gDNA.

The V gene lost 1 base and the J gene lost 0 bases, with 10 bases spanning the gap. CDR1 MNHEY and CDR2 SMNVEV come from the germline V gene (reference sequence). This CDR3 region has 16 residues. Repertoires were generated with immunoSEQ multiplex PCR, while TCRdb's copy carries only in-frame clones and drops some. This sample has about 50,000 clones, with about 92% found just once. This clonotype was sampled from a human donor in a cohort sampled during active COVID-19. The chain uses TRBV27 and TRBJ1-5, with a possible D match to TRBD1 (5 bases). Sequencing was carried out using peripheral blood. CDR3 bases: TGTGCCAGCAGTTTATTCGGGGGGAATAGCAATCAGCCCCAGCATTTT. It translates to CASSLFGGNSNQPQHF.